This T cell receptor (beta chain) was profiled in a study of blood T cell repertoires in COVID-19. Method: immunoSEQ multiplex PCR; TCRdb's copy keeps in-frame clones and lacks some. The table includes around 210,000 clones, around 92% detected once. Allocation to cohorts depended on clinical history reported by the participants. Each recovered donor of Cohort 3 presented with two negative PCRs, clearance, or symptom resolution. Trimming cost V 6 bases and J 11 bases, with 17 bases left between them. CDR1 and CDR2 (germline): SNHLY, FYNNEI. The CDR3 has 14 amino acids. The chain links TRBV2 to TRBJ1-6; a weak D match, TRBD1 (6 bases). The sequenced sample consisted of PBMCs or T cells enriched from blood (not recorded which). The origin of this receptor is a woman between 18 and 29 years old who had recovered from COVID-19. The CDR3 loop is CASRTGISRTPLHF. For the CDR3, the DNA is TGTGCCAGCAGAACAGGGATAAGCAGGACACCCCTCCACTTT.